The T cell receptor beta chain under discussion was sequenced for a study of blood T cell repertoires in COVID-19. Turning to the study itself: From the United States, Italy and Spain came samples of acute and convalescent COVID-19. Sample material is recorded as cDNA or gDNA derived from T cells, B-cell-depleted T cells, or PBMCs.

Per germline, CDR1 KGHSH and CDR2 LQKENI. The CDR3 spans 15 residues. The junction had 4 bases not matched to a gene; V was cut back by 3 bases and J by 2 bases. Original processing methods: Nucleated cell counts were estimated from reference gene primer amplification. Data came from immunoSEQ multiplex PCR; TCRdb stores just in-frame clones and leaves some out. That table furnishes V, J and clone size, whereas the DNA furnished D and trimming. The top ten hold nearly 4.5% of the sample, which has approximately 100,000 clones, 81% seen once. The chain recombines TRBV18 with TRBJ2-1; 7 bases are a match to TRBD1. The sequencing sample was made of peripheral blood. The clonotype originates from a man aged 60 to 69 with acute or convalescent COVID-19. The CDR3 DNA follows: TGTGCCAGCTCACCTGGACAGGCCGCCTACAATGAGCAGTTCTTC. It is translated as CASSPGQAAYNEQFF.